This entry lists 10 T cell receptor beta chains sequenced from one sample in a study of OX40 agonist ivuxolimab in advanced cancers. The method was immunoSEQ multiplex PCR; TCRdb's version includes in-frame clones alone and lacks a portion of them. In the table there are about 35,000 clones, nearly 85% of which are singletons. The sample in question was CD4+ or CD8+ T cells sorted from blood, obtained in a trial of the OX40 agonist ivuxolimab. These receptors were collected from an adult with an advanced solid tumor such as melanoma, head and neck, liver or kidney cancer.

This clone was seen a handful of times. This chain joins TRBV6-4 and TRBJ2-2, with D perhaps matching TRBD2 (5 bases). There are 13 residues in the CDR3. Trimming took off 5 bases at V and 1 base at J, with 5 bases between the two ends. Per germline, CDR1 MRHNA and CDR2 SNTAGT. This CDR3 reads CASSSGNTGELFF. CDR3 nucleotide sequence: TGTGCCAGCAGTAGCGGGAACACCGGGGAGCTGTTTTTT.

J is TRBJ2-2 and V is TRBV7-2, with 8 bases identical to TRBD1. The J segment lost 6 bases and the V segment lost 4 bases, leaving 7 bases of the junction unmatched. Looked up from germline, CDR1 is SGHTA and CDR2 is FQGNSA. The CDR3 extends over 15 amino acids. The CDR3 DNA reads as TGTGCCAGCAGCTCCTCAGGGGGCACCCCCGGGGAGCTGTTTTTT. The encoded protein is CASSSSGGTPGELFF.

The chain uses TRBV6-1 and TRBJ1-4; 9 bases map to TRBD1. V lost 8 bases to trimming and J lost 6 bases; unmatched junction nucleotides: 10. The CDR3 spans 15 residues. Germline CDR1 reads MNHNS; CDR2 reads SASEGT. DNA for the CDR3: TGTGCCAGCGAAGGGCCACAGGGGGCATATGAAAAACTGTTTTTT. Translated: CASEGPQGAYEKLFF.

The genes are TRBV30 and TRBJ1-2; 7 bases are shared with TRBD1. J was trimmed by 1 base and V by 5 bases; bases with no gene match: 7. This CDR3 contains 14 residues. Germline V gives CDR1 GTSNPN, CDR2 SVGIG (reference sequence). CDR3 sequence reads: CAWFGGTVNYGYTF. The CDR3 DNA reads TGTGCCTGGTTCGGAGGGACAGTTAACTATGGCTACACCTTC.

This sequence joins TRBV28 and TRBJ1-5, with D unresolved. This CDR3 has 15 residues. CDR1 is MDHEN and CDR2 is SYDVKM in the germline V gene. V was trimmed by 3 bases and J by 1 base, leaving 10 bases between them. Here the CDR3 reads CASSFRGTSNQPQHF. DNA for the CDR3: TGTGCCAGCAGTTTTCGGGGTACGAGCAATCAGCCCCAGCATTTT.

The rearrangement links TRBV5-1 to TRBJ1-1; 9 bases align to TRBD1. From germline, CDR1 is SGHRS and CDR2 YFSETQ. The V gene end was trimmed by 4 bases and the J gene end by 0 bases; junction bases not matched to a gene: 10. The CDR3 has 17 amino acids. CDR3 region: CASSATGGTVLNTEAFF. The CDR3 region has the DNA TGCGCCAGCAGCGCTACAGGGGGCACTGTCTTGAACACTGAAGCTTTCTTT.

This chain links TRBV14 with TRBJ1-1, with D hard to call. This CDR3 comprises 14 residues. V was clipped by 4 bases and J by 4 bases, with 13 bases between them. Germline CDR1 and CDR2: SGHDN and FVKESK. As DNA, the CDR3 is TGTGCCAGCAGCCGAGCCAATCTTGGCACTGAAGCTTTCTTT. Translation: CASSRANLGTEAFF.

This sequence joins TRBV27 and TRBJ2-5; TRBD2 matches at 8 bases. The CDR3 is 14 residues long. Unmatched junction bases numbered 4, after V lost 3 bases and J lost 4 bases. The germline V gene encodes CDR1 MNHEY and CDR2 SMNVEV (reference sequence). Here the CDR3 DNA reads TGTGCCAGCAGTTTTTCGGGAGGGCGAGAGACCCAGTACTTC. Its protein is CASSFSGGRETQYF.

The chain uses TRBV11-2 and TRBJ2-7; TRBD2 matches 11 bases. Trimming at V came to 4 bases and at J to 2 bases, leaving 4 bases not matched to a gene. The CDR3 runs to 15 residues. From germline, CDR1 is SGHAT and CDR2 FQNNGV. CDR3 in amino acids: CASSSDSGGAYEQYF. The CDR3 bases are TGTGCCAGCAGCTCAGATAGCGGGGGGGCCTACGAGCAGTACTTC.

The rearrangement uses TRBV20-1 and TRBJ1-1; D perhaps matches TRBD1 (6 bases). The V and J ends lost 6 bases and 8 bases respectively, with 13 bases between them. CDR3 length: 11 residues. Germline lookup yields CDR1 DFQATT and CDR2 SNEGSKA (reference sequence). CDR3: CSAPDRSEAFF. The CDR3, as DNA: TGCAGTGCCCCCGACAGGTCCGAAGCTTTCTTT.